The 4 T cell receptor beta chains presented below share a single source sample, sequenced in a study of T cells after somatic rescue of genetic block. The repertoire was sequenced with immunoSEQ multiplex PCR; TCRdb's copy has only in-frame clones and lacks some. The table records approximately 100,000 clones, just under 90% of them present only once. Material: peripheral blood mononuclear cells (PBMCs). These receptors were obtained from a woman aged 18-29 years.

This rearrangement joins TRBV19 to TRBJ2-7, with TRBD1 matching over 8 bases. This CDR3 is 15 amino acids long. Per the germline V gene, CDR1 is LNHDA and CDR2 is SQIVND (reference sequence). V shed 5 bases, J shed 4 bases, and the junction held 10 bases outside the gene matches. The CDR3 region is CASSYGQGVVYEQYF. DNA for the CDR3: TGTGCCAGTAGTTATGGACAGGGAGTCGTGTACGAGCAGTACTTC.

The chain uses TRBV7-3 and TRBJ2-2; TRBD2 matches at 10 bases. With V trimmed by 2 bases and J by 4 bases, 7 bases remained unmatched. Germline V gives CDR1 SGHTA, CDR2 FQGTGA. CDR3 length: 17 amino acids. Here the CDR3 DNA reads TGTGCCAGCAGCTTACGCCCCGGACTAGCGGCCACCGGGGAGCTGTTTTTT. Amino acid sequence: CASSLRPGLAATGELFF.

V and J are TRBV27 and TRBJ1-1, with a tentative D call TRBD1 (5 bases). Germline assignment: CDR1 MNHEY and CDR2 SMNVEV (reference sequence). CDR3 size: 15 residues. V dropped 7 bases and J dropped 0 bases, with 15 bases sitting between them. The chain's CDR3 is CASNLPGRMNTEAFF. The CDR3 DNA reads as TGTGCCAGCAACCTCCCGGGACGGATGAACACTGAAGCTTTCTTT.

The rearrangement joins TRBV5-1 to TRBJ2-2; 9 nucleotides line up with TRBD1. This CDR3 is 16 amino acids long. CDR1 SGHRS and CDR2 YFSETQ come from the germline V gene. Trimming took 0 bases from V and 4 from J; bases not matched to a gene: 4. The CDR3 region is CASSLAGTGITGELFF. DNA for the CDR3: TGCGCCAGCAGCTTGGCGGGGACAGGGATCACCGGGGAGCTGTTTTTT.